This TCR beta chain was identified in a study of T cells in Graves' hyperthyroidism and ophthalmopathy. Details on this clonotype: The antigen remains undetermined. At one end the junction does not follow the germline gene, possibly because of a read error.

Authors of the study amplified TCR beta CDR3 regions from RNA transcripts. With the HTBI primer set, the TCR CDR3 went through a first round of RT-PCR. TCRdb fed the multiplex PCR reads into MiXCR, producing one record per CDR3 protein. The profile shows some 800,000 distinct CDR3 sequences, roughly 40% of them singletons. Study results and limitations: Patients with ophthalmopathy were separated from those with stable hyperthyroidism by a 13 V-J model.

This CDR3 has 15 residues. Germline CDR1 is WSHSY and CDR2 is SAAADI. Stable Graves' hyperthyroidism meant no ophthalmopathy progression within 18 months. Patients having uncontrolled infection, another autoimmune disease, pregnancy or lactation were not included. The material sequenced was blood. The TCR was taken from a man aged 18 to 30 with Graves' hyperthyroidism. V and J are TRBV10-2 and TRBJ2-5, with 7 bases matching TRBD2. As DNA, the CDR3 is TGTGCCAGCAGTTACGCGGGAGTGAGCCAAGAGACCCAGTACTTC. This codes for CASSYAGVSQETQYF.